This T cell receptor (beta chain) was captured in a study of beta chain features in type 1 diabetes. In germline, CDR1 is SGHRS, CDR2 YFSETQ. There are 15 residues in the CDR3. Deletions cut 0 bases from V and 1 base from J, with 11 bases between. Notes on this clone: Its target is not known.

Expressed TCRB transcripts were sequenced because the entire RNA isolate underwent reverse transcription. Produced via immunoSEQ multiplex PCR; TCRdb's table is partial and in-frame only. The sample holds approximately 24,000 clones, roughly half seen once. Study findings and constraints: TCRB CDR3 length was moderately but significantly reduced in all four CD4+ subsets of Type 1 diabetes patients.

The source material was stem cell memory CD4+ T cells from blood. The chain employs TRBV5-1 and TRBJ2-7; perhaps TRBD1 as D (6 bases). The receptor was derived from a man aged 30-40 years with type 1 diabetes. The CDR3 protein is CASSLEWDTSYEQYF. The CDR3 nucleotides are TGCGCCAGCAGCTTGGAGTGGGACACTTCCTACGAGCAGTACTTC.